This T cell receptor (beta chain) stems from a study of response to subunit inactivated influenza vaccine (dated by TCRdb to 2017 to 2018). About the investigation overall: The study used deep quantitative T cell receptor repertoire profiling to track responses to a trivalent subunit inactivated influenza vaccine.

General study outcomes and caveats: According to the authors, only a limited number of new T cells may be recruited by each seasonal influenza vaccination.

Turning to this clonotype: This clone's antigen is unknown. Per-base quality was not reported, and no clone a single base away is much larger than it.

Receptor amplification or capture employed RT-PCR. TCRdb names Illumina HiSeq 2500 as the instrument used. Clones were called with MiXCR by TCRdb after fastp trimmed the public reads at Q25, and only in-frame beta chains were retained. A single entry per CDR3 protein holds the most common genes and DNA from its merged rows. In all, the sample holds around 750,000 distinct CDR3 sequences, and around 21% of those were seen once. The top ten hold more than 8.5% of the sample. After removal of 0 bases from V and 4 bases from J, the junction retains 11 bases not matched to a gene. The CDR3 sequence holds 17 residues, the cysteine and phenylalanine included. Kept here is only the CDR3 DNA, which spans 51 bases and is read in frame from base 1. CDR1 is given as SGHTA and CDR2 as FQGNSA, both from the germline V gene.

This specimen was PBMCs from blood, taken around 5 days after vaccination. This clonotype was sampled from a man between 45 and 60 years old who received an inactivated influenza vaccine. Donor details come from another sample of the same person, matched by shared clones. Recombination connected TRBV7-2 to TRBJ1-1; TRBD1 lines up with 7 middle nucleotides. The nucleotide sequence is TGTGCCAGCAGCTTAGCGCTGCTTCTGAACAGGGGCACTGAAGCTTTCTTT. This codes for CASSLALLLNRGTEAFF. The entire variable domain, with the stretches around the CDR3 drawn from the reference TRBV7-2 and TRBJ1-1 proteins, is GAGVSQSPSNKVTEKGKDVELRCDPISGHTALYWYRQSLGQGLEFLIYFQGNSAPDKSGLPSDRFSAERTGGSVSTLTIQRTQQEDSAVYLCASSLALLLNRGTEAFFGQGTRLTVV.